This TCR beta chain was sequenced for a study of human T cells and chemical hapten exposure. As for the study in general: The upper back received 0.01% DPC by patch testing, with results read at 6 days. The variation in per-sample TCR yields arose mainly from small differences in pooled library volumes.

Whole-study results and caveats: Patch test score rose with PT1 expanded TCR count, significant at thresholds 8, 16 and 32, not 4.

Each CDR3 protein is one row after TCRdb ran MiXCR on the RACE reads. Of about 110,000 distinct CDR3 sequences in the sample, 9% to 9.5% were seen once. To note about this clonotype: Its target is unknown.

Time point: patch test 2, 6 weeks after DPC sensitization. Treatment denoted: therapeutic diphenylcyclopropenone sensitization with weekly scalp DPC. V dropped 2 bases and J dropped 2; count of bases not matched to a gene: 3. The CDR3 length is 14 residues. This TCR derives from a woman in her 40s with alopecia areata. Some clones in this sample may be carry-over from other donors' samples. The sample consisted of whole blood, taken in connection with sensitization to the hapten diphenylcyclopropenone (DPC). V is TRBV12-3 or TRBV12-4 and J is TRBJ2-7; 7 bases align to TRBD1. CDR3 DNA: TGTGCCAGCAGTTTACTGGACAGGCCCTACGAGCAGTACTTC. Its translation: CASSLLDRPYEQYF.